These 9 T cell receptor beta chains were all obtained from the same sample, sequenced in a study of T cell repertoires in cytomegalovirus infection. TCRdb used MiXCR to reprocess the reads, holding one entry per CDR3 protein. Of 350,000 to 500,000 distinct CDR3 sequences listed, roughly 30% are singletons. Material: PBMCs. The receptor source for this set is a human donor in good health (CMV status not recorded). Some clones in this sample may be carry-over from other donors' samples.

V and J are TRBV12-3 or TRBV12-4 and TRBJ1-1; 7 nucleotides match TRBD1. V was pared by 6 bases and J by 5 bases, with 6 bases of the junction left unmatched. This CDR3 has 13 amino acids. CDR3 in DNA: TGTGCCAGCAGCCGACAGGGTCATACTGAAGCTTTCTTT. Amino acid sequence: CASSRQGHTEAFF.

This clonotype was seen a single time. The chain has TRBV6-5 and TRBJ2-7; D unclear. In germline, CDR1 is MNHEY, CDR2 SVGAGI. The CDR3 is 12 amino acids. V dropped 4 bases and J dropped 3 bases, with 7 bases sitting between them. As DNA, the CDR3 is TGTGCCAGCAGTTCAGTTTTCTACGAGCAGTACTTC. It translates to CASSSVFYEQYF.

This clonotype was recorded a few times. The chain has TRBV28 and TRBJ2-7; D is uncertain. The V end was cut by 7 bases, the J end by 7 bases, with 11 bases between. The V gene's germline CDR1 is MDHEN and CDR2 SYDVKM. This CDR3 is built from 11 residues. The DNA of the CDR3 is TGTGCCAGCACCACCCCCCAGGAGCAGTACTTC. Its protein is CASTTPQEQYF.

This clonotype was observed once. The chain couples TRBV5-4 to TRBJ1-2; 9 nucleotides agree with TRBD1. V shed 0 bases, J shed 3 bases, and the junction held 6 bases outside the gene matches. From germline, CDR1 is SGHNT and CDR2 YYREEE (reference sequence). This CDR3 has 16 amino acids. This CDR3 reads CASSLGTGGAYYGYTF. The CDR3 bases are TGTGCCAGCAGCTTGGGCACAGGGGGCGCGTACTATGGCTACACCTTC.

This clonotype was counted between two and nine times. V and J are TRBV19 and TRBJ2-1; D is uncertain. V dropped 2 bases and J dropped 4 bases, with 6 bases sitting between them. CDR1 is LNHDA and CDR2 is SQIVND in the germline V gene (reference sequence). The CDR3 length is 13 residues. CDR3 nucleotide sequence: TGTGCCAGTAGTATAACCAGTTACAATGAGCAGTTCTTC. Translation gives CASSITSYNEQFF.

This clonotype was seen ten or more times. The chain carries TRBV7-9 and TRBJ2-6; perhaps TRBD1 as D (6 bases). The V gene lost 5 bases and the J gene lost 2 bases, with 13 bases spanning the gap. Germline values: CDR1 SEHNR, CDR2 FQNEAQ (reference sequence). The CDR3 is made up of 16 amino acids. The CDR3 DNA reads TGTGCCAGCAGCCCCGACAGGAAGGCTGGGGCCAACGTCCTGACTTTC. As protein: CASSPDRKAGANVLTF.

The J gene is TRBJ2-1, the V gene TRBV5-1; 7 nucleotides agree with TRBD1. Germline V CDR1 and CDR2: SGHRS, YFSETQ. This CDR3 has 14 residues. Trimming took 7 bases from V and 5 from J; bases not matched to a gene: 9. The DNA of the CDR3 is TGCGCCAGCGCGATGAGGGGGCCTGACAATGAGCAGTTCTTC. Its protein is CASAMRGPDNEQFF.

The rearrangement joins TRBV6-2 or TRBV6-3 to TRBJ1-1; possibly TRBD1 for D (6 bases). Trimming took off 2 bases at V and 2 bases at J, with 18 bases between the two ends. From germline, CDR1 is MNHEY and CDR2 SVGEGT. CDR3 length: 17 residues. The CDR3 here is CASSYRPHREDNTEAFF. For the CDR3, the DNA is TGTGCCAGCAGTTACCGACCACACAGGGAGGATAACACTGAAGCTTTCTTT.

This clonotype was recorded at least ten times. V usage is TRBV28 and J usage is TRBJ1-3; the D gene is possibly TRBD1 (5 bases). Per the germline V gene, CDR1 is MDHEN and CDR2 is SYDVKM. The germline V and J ends were trimmed by 6 bases and 0 bases, with 12 bases remaining between them. The length of the CDR3 is 15 residues. CDR3 loop: CASSLDSLSGNTIYF. The CDR3 DNA sequence: TGTGCCAGCAGCCTTGACAGCCTCTCTGGAAACACCATATATTTT.